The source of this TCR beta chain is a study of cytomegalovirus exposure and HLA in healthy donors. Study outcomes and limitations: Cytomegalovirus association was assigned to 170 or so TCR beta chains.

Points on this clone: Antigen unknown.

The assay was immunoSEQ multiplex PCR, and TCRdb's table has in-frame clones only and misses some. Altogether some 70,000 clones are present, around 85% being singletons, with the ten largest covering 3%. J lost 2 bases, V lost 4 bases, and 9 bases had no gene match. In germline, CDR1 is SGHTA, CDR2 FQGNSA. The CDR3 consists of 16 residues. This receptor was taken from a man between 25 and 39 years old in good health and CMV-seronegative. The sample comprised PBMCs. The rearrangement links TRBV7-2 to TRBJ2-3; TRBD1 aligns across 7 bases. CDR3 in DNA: TGTGCCAGCAGCTGGGTGGTGGGACAGATCACAGATACGCAGTATTTT. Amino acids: CASSWVVGQITDTQYF.